The source of this TCR beta chain is a study of blood T cell repertoires in COVID-19. Sequencing used immunoSEQ multiplex PCR; TCRdb keeps in-frame clones, though not all of them. The data hold 130,000 or so clones, with about 88% observed a single time. V was clipped by 3 bases and J by 7 bases, with 19 bases between them. This CDR3 contains 17 residues. The germline CDR1 and CDR2 sequences are LNHDA and SQIVND (reference sequence). The chain carries TRBV19 and TRBJ1-6; possibly TRBD1 for D (5 bases). This receptor was obtained from a human donor in a cohort sampled during active COVID-19. The sequencing input was peripheral blood. CDR3 sequence reads: CASSILGGTDVNSPLHF. CDR3 sequence (DNA): TGTGCCAGTAGTATTTTGGGGGGGACGGATGTAAATTCACCCCTCCACTTT.